These T cell receptor beta chains were read from a single sample in a study of blood T cells in healthy people across ages. TCRdb re-called the 5' RACE reads through MiXCR, storing one row per CDR3 protein. The sample shows about 1.1 million distinct CDR3 sequences, around two fifths of them seen only once. Sequences were obtained from blood. The receptors here all came from a man between 18 and 35 years old in good health. Each CDR3 is given without its conserved first and last residue.

V: TRBV15
J: TRBJ1-4
CDR3: ATSRGEQGGKLF

V: TRBV12-5
J: TRBJ2-3
CDR3: ASGLGNPQGDTQY

V: TRBV12-3/TRBV12-4
J: TRBJ2-1
CDR3: ASGGGQGRWSEQF

V: TRBV12-3/TRBV12-4
J: TRBJ1-2
CDR3: ASSFYSYGYT

V: TRBV29-1
J: -
CDR3: SSRGGGPKSSYNEQY

V: TRBV6-1
J: TRBJ1-1
CDR3: ASSEHRDDTFNTEAF

V: TRBV13
J: TRBJ1-6
CDR3: ASSLDSLNNSPLH

V: TRBV6-6
J: TRBJ2-4
CDR3: ASSYRPGPLISNIQY

V: TRBV6-6
J: TRBJ1-3
CDR3: ASSLGGQHSGNTIY

V: TRBV25-1
J: TRBJ1-2
CDR3: ASSESAGLGTGYT

V: TRBV7-2
J: TRBJ2-3
CDR3: ASGRPFTDTQY

V: TRBV29-1
J: TRBJ2-3
CDR3: SVLSRSTDTQY

V: TRBV6-2/TRBV6-3
J: TRBJ1-1
CDR3: ASSYSSPPQNTEAF

V: TRBV3-1
J: TRBJ1-2
CDR3: ASSSQGSDGYT

V: TRBV4-2
J: TRBJ1-6
CDR3: ASSQDYAVSSYNSPLH

V: TRBV12-3/TRBV12-4
J: TRBJ2-3
CDR3: ASSFADRRTDAQY

V: TRBV29-1
J: TRBJ2-5
CDR3: SVEERQGGETQY

V: TRBV4-3
J: TRBJ2-2
CDR3: ASSPWAGTTGELF

V: TRBV2
J: TRBJ1-2
CDR3: ASVAPGGYYGYT

V: TRBV28
J: TRBJ2-6
CDR3: ASLQAGANVLT

V: TRBV3-1
J: -
CDR3: ASSYRGHYNEQY

V: TRBV28
J: TRBJ2-7
CDR3: ASSPVGAYEQY

V: TRBV14
J: TRBJ1-2
CDR3: ASSQFWTGDGYT

V: TRBV18
J: TRBJ2-5
CDR3: ASSTGQNQETQY

V: TRBV14
J: TRBJ1-4
CDR3: ASSHDYGSTNEKLF

V: TRBV28
J: TRBJ2-3
CDR3: ASSFEQGTDTQY

V: TRBV4-1
J: TRBJ2-5
CDR3: ASSQDLPAGYQETQY

V: TRBV29-1
J: TRBJ1-2
CDR3: SVLRDPRMYGYT

V: TRBV6-2/TRBV6-3
J: TRBJ2-3
CDR3: ASSFRQGQADTQY

V: TRBV5-1
J: TRBJ2-7
CDR3: ASSPSGGLPYNEQY

V: TRBV20-1
J: TRBJ2-3
CDR3: SARIGAGTSGGTDTQY

V: TRBV27
J: TRBJ1-4
CDR3: ASSLYRDEKLF

V: TRBV6-2/TRBV6-3
J: TRBJ2-6
CDR3: ASSFRQGRVNVLT

V: TRBV12-5
J: TRBJ2-3
CDR3: AGGDSGTDTQY

V: TRBV7-8
J: TRBJ1-1
CDR3: ASSLASGGGNTEAF

V: TRBV7-2
J: TRBJ1-5
CDR3: ASSLNTVRGQPQH

V: TRBV14
J: TRBJ1-6
CDR3: ASSSGMRGRGGSYNSPLH

V: TRBV6-2/TRBV6-3
J: TRBJ2-3
CDR3: TSSLRQGSTDTQY

V: TRBV12-3/TRBV12-4
J: TRBJ2-3
CDR3: ASSFVGTDTHY

V: TRBV20-1
J: TRBJ1-1
CDR3: SARDIEWTPEAF

V: TRBV12-3/TRBV12-4
J: TRBJ2-2
CDR3: ASSLESVNTGELF

V: TRBV6-2/TRBV6-3
J: TRBJ2-3
CDR3: ASSYPARETQY

V: TRBV28
J: TRBJ1-6
CDR3: ASTPTGGSWSPLH

V: TRBV28
J: TRBJ1-5
CDR3: ASSLPNSDPFDQPQH